A selection of T cell receptor beta chains follows, all from one sample in a study of blood T cell repertoires in COVID-19. The assay was immunoSEQ multiplex PCR, and TCRdb's table has in-frame clones only and misses some. The sample lists 400,000 to 450,000 clones; less than 95% were seen once. The sample consisted of PBMCs or T cells enriched from blood (not recorded which). The receptor source for this set is a man aged 18-30 years who had recovered from COVID-19. Both conserved end residues are part of each CDR3. A D gene is named only where the DNA matches it firmly. Size values are once, few and many counts, or a class for expanded clones, and some rows have none.

abundance	j_gene	v_gene	d_gene	CDR3nt	CDR3aa
-	TRBJ2-2	TRBV2	TRBD2	TGTGCCAGCGGGGGACTAGCGGGAAACACCGGGGAGCTGTTTTTT	CASGGLAGNTGELFF
-	TRBJ2-2	TRBV28	TRBD2	TGTGCCAGCAGTAACGGGACTAGACTACGTAAGAGGACCGGGGAGCTGTTTTTT	CASSNGTRLRKRTGELFF
-	TRBJ2-3	TRBV5-1	TRBD1	TGCGCCAGCAGCCGACAGGGAACAGATACGCAGTATTTT	CASSRQGTDTQYF
-	TRBJ1-1	TRBV18	-	TGTGCCAGCTCACCATTGGGGCCCCAATACACTGAAGCTTTCTTT	CASSPLGPQYTEAFF
-	TRBJ2-7	TRBV29-1	-	TGCAGCGTTGGCGGCGCGGCCTACGAGCAGTACTTC	CSVGGAAYEQYF
-	TRBJ1-1	TRBV6-6	-	TGTGCCAGCAGCCATTTAGGACACTCGAACACTGAAGCTTTCTTT	CASSHLGHSNTEAFF
-	TRBJ1-5	TRBV2	-	TGTGCCAGCAGGGAAGAAACAGCCAATCAGCCCCAGCATTTT	CASREETANQPQHF
-	TRBJ2-3	TRBV27	-	-	CASSSSGLAADTQYF
-	TRBJ1-5	TRBV7-8	-	TGTGCCAGCAGCTTAAAGGGGACACAGCAGCCCCAGCATTTT	CASSLKGTQQPQHF
few	TRBJ1-1	TRBV6-1	TRBD1	TGTGCCAGCAGTGAGGCCGACAGGGTAGGAGGCACTGAAGCTTTCTTT	CASSEADRVGGTEAFF
-	TRBJ2-5	TRBV18	-	TGTGCCAGCTCACTTACAGGCAGAGAGACCCAGTACTTC	CASSLTGRETQYF
-	TRBJ2-7	TRBV15	-	TGTGCCACCAGCAGAGGCTTTTTAGACACCCTCTTC	CATSRGFLDTLF
-	TRBJ1-5	TRBV10-3	TRBD1	TGTGCCATCAGTGAGGACAGGGGGCCTCAGCCCCAGCATTTT	CAISEDRGPQPQHF
-	TRBJ1-5	TRBV29-1	TRBD1	TGCAGCGTTGCTTGGGACAGGGGCAATCAGCCCCAGCATTTT	CSVAWDRGNQPQHF
-	TRBJ1-1	TRBV27	TRBD1	TGTGCCAGCAGTTTATCGACAGGGTGGAACACTGAAGCTTTCTTT	CASSLSTGWNTEAFF